These 30 T cell receptor beta chains were sequenced from one sample in a study of blood T cell repertoires in COVID-19. Sequenced by immunoSEQ multiplex PCR; TCRdb stores in-frame clones only, minus some. The sample lists about 45,000 clones; 83% were seen once. What was sequenced was peripheral blood. The source of these receptors is an elderly man in a cohort sampled during active COVID-19.

This rearrangement joins TRBV5-1 to TRBJ2-3; D remains unclear. With 1 base removed from V and 6 bases from J, the gap between germline ends came to 6 bases. The CDR3 totals 12 residues. The germline gives CDR1 SGHRS, CDR2 YFSETQ. DNA of the CDR3: TGCGCCAGCAGCTTGTTTTCGGATACGCAGTATTTT. Its translation: CASSLFSDTQYF.

This CDR3 reads CASRPVGQFKTQYF. In DNA, the CDR3 is TGTGCCAGCAGGCCAGTTGGACAGTTTAAGACCCAGTACTTC. The chain links TRBV6-5 to TRBJ2-5, with a tentative D call TRBD1 (6 bases). V lost 6 bases and J lost 6, with 17 bases in between. This CDR3 has 14 residues. Germline CDR1 MNHEY, CDR2 SVGAGI.

The rearrangement links TRBV28 to TRBJ1-4, with 7 bases that match TRBD1. The CDR3 loop spans 18 amino acids. With 5 bases clipped from V and 4 bases from J, the junction kept 16 bases outside the gene matches. Germline V gene data show CDR1 as MDHEN and CDR2 as SYDVKM. CDR3 coding DNA: TGTGCCAGCAGTGGCCGCCGGGACAGCGGGGGCGTTAATGAAAAACTGTTTTTT. Protein: CASSGRRDSGGVNEKLFF.

This clone has a single count. The chain has TRBV30 and TRBJ1-2; D is unclear. V was shortened by 7 bases and J by 2 bases, with 11 bases between the two germline ends. Germline-derived CDR1 and CDR2 are GTSNPN and SVGIG (reference sequence). The CDR3 extends over 12 amino acids. The CDR3 sequence is CALSPGNYGYTF. The CDR3 DNA reads as TGTGCCTTAAGCCCCGGGAACTATGGCTACACCTTC.

J is TRBJ1-1 and V is TRBV28; D not resolved. The V gene lost 7 bases and the J gene lost 2 bases, with 20 bases spanning the gap. The germline V gene has CDR1 MDHEN and CDR2 SYDVKM. The CDR3 runs 16 residues. Here the CDR3 reads CASTPGFFRGNTEAFF. The CDR3 coding sequence is TGTGCCAGCACCCCCGGGTTTTTTAGAGGTAACACTGAAGCTTTCTTT.

V is TRBV9 and J is TRBJ1-5; no firm D call. This CDR3 contains 13 residues. Deletions cut 4 bases from V and 9 bases from J, with 14 bases between. CDR1 is SGDLS and CDR2 is YYNGEE in the germline V gene. The DNA for the CDR3 is TGTGCCAGCAGCTCAATCTCCGGTGGGCCCCAGCATTTT. It yields the protein CASSSISGGPQHF. Drawing the rest from reference TRBV9 and TRBJ1-5, the complete variable domain is DSGVTQTPKHLITATGQRVTLRCSPRSGDLSVYWYQQSLDQGLQFLIQYYNGEERAKGNILERFSAQQFPDLHSELNLSSLELGDSALYFCASSSISGGPQHFGDGTRLSIL.

This chain joins TRBV7-3 and TRBJ1-6; a weak D match, TRBD1 (6 bases). In germline, CDR1 is SGHTA, CDR2 FQGTGA. The CDR3 is 14 amino acids. Trimming took 5 bases from V and 9 from J, leaving 14 bases between them. The CDR3 coding sequence is TGTGCCAGCAGCCCAACAGGGACCGGTTCACCCCTCCACTTT. It is translated as CASSPTGTGSPLHF.

This chain connects TRBV5-1 to TRBJ2-2; possible D gene TRBD2, 6 bases. The V gene lost 0 bases and the J gene lost 0 bases, with 9 bases spanning the gap. The CDR3 is made up of 16 amino acids. Germline CDR1 and CDR2: SGHRS and YFSETQ. The CDR3 DNA reads TGCGCCAGCAGCTTGGACGGGAGCGCGAACACCGGGGAGCTGTTTTTT. This translates into CASSLDGSANTGELFF. The variable domain in full, completed from reference TRBV5-1 and TRBJ2-2, reads KAGVTQTPRYLIKTRGQQVTLSCSPISGHRSVSWYQQTPGQGLQFLFEYFSETQRNKGNFPGRFSGRQFSNSRSEMNVSTLELGDSALYLCASSLDGSANTGELFFGEGSRLTVL.

The V and J genes are TRBV9 and TRBJ2-4, with D unresolved. V lost 5 bases to trimming and J lost 0 bases, with 18 bases between them. The germline V gene has CDR1 SGDLS and CDR2 YYNGEE. The CDR3 has 17 amino acids. Written as DNA, the CDR3 is TGTGCCAGCAGACCGCGACAAGCCCTACTAGCCAAAAACATTCAGTACTTC. This gives the protein CASRPRQALLAKNIQYF.

This sequence joins TRBV10-2 and TRBJ2-7, with 9 bases matching TRBD2. Germline V gives CDR1 WSHSY, CDR2 SAAADI. V lost 6 bases to trimming and J lost 1 base; unmatched junction nucleotides: 1. CDR3 size: 13 residues. CDR3: CASRLAGSYEQYF. The CDR3 coding sequence is TGCGCCAGCAGGCTAGCGGGGTCCTACGAGCAGTACTTC.

This clone was seen only once. The gene calls are TRBV5-1 and TRBJ2-5; D gene unclear. Trimming pared 0 bases from V and 0 bases from J, leaving 12 bases between. Germline CDR1 reads SGHRS; CDR2 reads YFSETQ. This CDR3 contains 16 residues. CDR3 sequence (DNA): TGCGCCAGCAGCTTGGCCCAAACTCTCTACCAAGAGACCCAGTACTTC. As protein: CASSLAQTLYQETQYF.

The CDR3 region has the DNA TGTGCCAGTAGTATACTAGCGGGGACCCATGAGCAGTTCTTC. This codes for CASSILAGTHEQFF. The rearrangement links TRBV19 to TRBJ2-1; TRBD2 agrees at 9 bases. V was pared by 2 bases and J by 8 bases, with 4 bases of the junction left unmatched. CDR1 is LNHDA, CDR2 SQIVND, per germline (reference sequence). This CDR3 has 14 residues.

The chain is built from TRBV7-2 and TRBJ1-2, with TRBD1 as a possible D gene (6 bases). The CDR3 runs 14 residues. The germline V and J ends were trimmed by 2 bases and 0 bases, with 7 bases remaining between them. Germline V gene lookup returns CDR1 SGHTA and CDR2 FQGNSA. Written as DNA, the CDR3 is TGTGCCAGCAGCTTAAGGACAGCTAACTATGGCTACACCTTC. Its protein is CASSLRTANYGYTF.

This clone came up once. The gene calls are TRBV5-1 and TRBJ1-1, with D possibly matching TRBD1 (6 bases). The CDR3 loop spans 13 amino acids. Deletions cut 0 bases from V and 4 bases from J, with 7 bases between. Germline assignment: CDR1 SGHRS and CDR2 YFSETQ. DNA for the CDR3: TGCGCCAGCAGCTTGGCGGACAGCACTGAAGCTTTCTTT. Protein: CASSLADSTEAFF.

The chain combines TRBV11-2 with TRBJ2-3; 9 bases are shared with TRBD2. In germline, CDR1 is SGHAT, CDR2 FQNNGV. Unmatched junction bases numbered 5, after V lost 1 base and J lost 9 bases. The CDR3 runs 14 residues. The CDR3 DNA is TGTGCCAGCAGCTTAGCCGGGGCGGGAGGGACGCAGTATTTT. Translated: CASSLAGAGGTQYF.

The chain recombines TRBV24-1 with TRBJ1-1; D call uncertain. This CDR3 is built from 12 residues. Germline V gene lookup returns CDR1 KGHDR and CDR2 SFDVKD. The V end lost 2 bases, the J end lost 6 bases, and 6 bases lay between the germline ends. The CDR3 loop is CATSDSGSEAFF. CDR3 in DNA: TGTGCCACCAGTGATTCGGGATCTGAAGCTTTCTTT.

This chain links TRBV21-1 with TRBJ2-7; TRBD1, the table's D call, was not compared with the DNA. TRBV21-1 is reported as a pseudogene. CDR3 size: 14 residues. This CDR3 is CASSKRYRDHEQYF. The CDR3 DNA reads as TGTGCCAGCAGCAAACGATACAGGGACCACGAGCAGTACTTC.

This clone is a singleton in its sample. The chain joins TRBV19 to TRBJ1-5, with TRBD1 as a possible D gene (5 bases). The CDR3 covers 16 residues. Trimming left V 3 bases short and J 2 bases short, with 14 bases between. In germline, CDR1 is LNHDA, CDR2 SQIVND (reference sequence). The DNA for the CDR3 is TGTGCCAGTAGTATCGAAGGGGCTGGGGGCAATCAGCCCCAGCATTTT. Its translation is CASSIEGAGGNQPQHF.

The chain links TRBV5-8 to TRBJ2-5; TRBD2 aligns across 11 bases. The V gene end was trimmed by 3 bases and the J gene end by 1 base; junction bases not matched to a gene: 5. CDR1 and CDR2 (germline): SGHTS, YDEGEE. The CDR3 loop spans 16 amino acids. The DNA for the CDR3 is TGTGCCAGCAGCTCGACTAGCGGGGCAAGCCAAGAGACCCAGTACTTC. Amino acid sequence: CASSSTSGASQETQYF.

In its sample, this clone was seen a few times. V usage is TRBV19 and J usage is TRBJ2-2; TRBD1 might be the D (6 bases). This CDR3 is 15 amino acids long. Germline values: CDR1 LNHDA, CDR2 SQIVND (reference sequence). V was clipped by 4 bases and J by 1 base, with 10 bases between them. The CDR3 DNA reads as TGTGCCAGTAGTACTCACAGGGAGAACACCGGGGAGCTGTTTTTT. Its translation: CASSTHRENTGELFF.

The chain is built from TRBV29-1 and TRBJ1-2, with 8 bases matching TRBD1. The CDR3 extends over 13 amino acids. Trimming took 6 bases from V and 5 from J; bases not matched to a gene: 8. Germline assignment: CDR1 SQVTM and CDR2 ANQGSEA. CDR3 region: CSVRGQAVYGYTF. The CDR3, as DNA: TGCAGCGTCCGGGGACAGGCGGTATATGGCTACACCTTC. Filled out from reference TRBV29-1 and TRBJ1-2, the complete variable domain reads SAVISQKPSRDICQRGTSLTIQCQVDSQVTMMFWYRQQPGQSLTLIATANQGSEATYESGFVIDKFPISRPNLTFSTLTVSNMSPEDSSIYLCSVRGQAVYGYTFGSGTRLTVV.

The gene calls are TRBV19 and TRBJ1-5; a possible D gene is TRBD1 (6 bases). The CDR3 is made up of 15 amino acids. V was trimmed by 8 bases and J by 5 bases, leaving 19 bases between them. Looked up from germline, CDR1 is LNHDA and CDR2 is SQIVND (reference sequence). The chain's CDR3 is CASGQGQGWYQPQHF. The CDR3 coding sequence is TGTGCCAGTGGCCAGGGGCAGGGGTGGTATCAGCCCCAGCATTTT.

The CDR3 sequence: CASSQLAGVETQYF. For the CDR3, the DNA is TGTGCCAGCAGCCAACTAGCGGGGGTGGAGACCCAGTACTTC. V and J are TRBV5-6 and TRBJ2-5, with 11 bases matching TRBD2. V was pared by 4 bases and J by 5 bases, with 4 bases of the junction left unmatched. The CDR3 loop spans 14 amino acids. Germline CDR1 reads SGHDT; CDR2 reads YYEEEE.

This sequence joins TRBV7-7 and TRBJ1-3; D is possibly TRBD1 (6 bases). The germline V gene encodes CDR1 SSHAT and CDR2 FNYEAQ (reference sequence). This CDR3 is 14 amino acids long. Trimming took 6 bases from V and 4 from J, leaving 13 bases between them. The CDR3 sequence: CASSTGLMGNTIYF. CDR3 nucleotide sequence: TGTGCCAGCAGTACAGGGCTAATGGGAAACACCATATATTTT.

This sequence joins TRBV7-2 and TRBJ2-5; tentative D call: TRBD2 (6 bases). V lost 3 bases, J lost 5 bases, and 13 bases lay in between. The CDR3 covers 14 residues. CDR1 and CDR2 (germline): SGHTA, FQGNSA. This CDR3 reads CASSLGGGKETQYF. The CDR3 DNA follows: TGTGCCAGCAGCTTGGGGGGTGGGAAGGAGACCCAGTACTTC.

J is TRBJ1-2 and V is TRBV11-1; 8 bases are shared with TRBD1. Germline V lookup: CDR1 SGHAT, CDR2 FQDESV (reference sequence). Trimming took 4 bases from V and 4 from J; bases not matched to a gene: 5. The CDR3 has 14 amino acids. The CDR3: CASSYTGGTYGYTF. Written as DNA, the CDR3 is TGTGCCAGCAGCTACACAGGGGGTACCTATGGCTACACCTTC.

This rearrangement joins TRBV19 to TRBJ1-2; D unclear. The CDR3 is made up of 15 amino acids. Germline V lookup: CDR1 LNHDA, CDR2 SQIVND (reference sequence). V was cut by 3 bases and J by 5 bases, with 16 bases left in between. The CDR3 is CASSISHRETYGYTF. In DNA, the CDR3 is TGTGCCAGTAGTATTTCGCACAGAGAAACTTATGGCTACACCTTC.

The chain couples TRBV18 to TRBJ2-1, with D perhaps matching TRBD1 (5 bases). CDR1 and CDR2 (germline): KGHSH, LQKENI. The CDR3 has 15 residues. Deletions cut 0 bases from V and 2 bases from J, with 8 bases between. The CDR3 nucleotides are TGTGCCAGCTCACCACCAGCAGGGACCTACAATGAGCAGTTCTTC. Its protein is CASSPPAGTYNEQFF.

This chain joins TRBV5-8 and TRBJ2-5, with a tentative D call TRBD2 (5 bases). Between the trimmed V and J ends, which lost 0 bases and 1 base, there was a span of 7 bases. The germline CDR1 and CDR2 sequences are SGHTS and YDEGEE. This CDR3 has 14 residues. The DNA of the CDR3 is TGTGCCAGCAGCTTGGGACTACGCCAAGAGACCCAGTACTTC. This gives the protein CASSLGLRQETQYF. The whole variable domain, filled in from reference TRBV5-8 and TRBJ2-5, reads EAGVTQSPTHLIKTRGQQATLRCSPISGHTSVYWYQQALGLGLQFLLWYDEGEERNRGNFPPRFSGRQFPNYSSELNVNALELEDSALYLCASSLGLRQETQYFGPGTRLLVL.

The chain carries TRBV3-1 (or the pseudogene TRBV3-2) and TRBJ1-1, with D perhaps matching TRBD1 (5 bases). The germline V gene has CDR1 LGHDT and CDR2 YNNKEL (reference sequence). V was cut by 3 bases and J by 1 base, with 9 bases left in between. CDR3 size: 14 residues. The CDR3 sequence is CASSQGQKNTEAFF. CDR3 DNA sequence: TGTGCCAGCAGCCAGGGGCAGAAGAACACTGAAGCTTTCTTT.